This TCR beta chain was sequenced in a study of PD-1 blockade in classical Hodgkin lymphoma. Germline V gene lookup returns CDR1 MNHEY and CDR2 SMNVEV (reference sequence). Trimming took 5 bases from V and 2 from J, leaving 3 bases between them. This CDR3 is built from 12 residues. The table came from immunoSEQ multiplex PCR; TCRdb's copy has only in-frame clones and leaves some out. This table holds some 63,000 clones, about 92% found once. Every one of the patients relapsed after autologous stem cell transplantation (brentuximab vedotin exposure was variable). This clone was seen more than once but under ten times. The same CDR3 is also encoded by other DNA sequences in this sample.

The material was peripheral blood mononuclear cells (PBMCs), obtained at baseline. The sequence came from a human donor with classical Hodgkin lymphoma. The genes are TRBV27 and TRBJ2-2, with unresolved D. Here the CDR3 DNA reads TGTGCCAGCAGTCTCAACACCGGGGAGCTGTTTTTT. It specifies CASSLNTGELFF.